Below, 11 T cell receptor beta chains from the same sample are listed, as sequenced in a study of blood T cell repertoires in COVID-19. Repertoires were generated with immunoSEQ multiplex PCR, while TCRdb's copy carries only in-frame clones and drops some. The sample consists of 220,000 or so clones, 89% of them appearing once. Sequenced material: peripheral blood. The receptors come from a man between 60 and 75 years old who had recovered from COVID-19.

The CDR3 sequence: CASSSGTSGTDTQYF. DNA of the CDR3: TGCGCCAGCAGCTCCGGGACTAGCGGCACAGATACGCAGTATTTT. The J gene is TRBJ2-3, the V gene TRBV4-3, with TRBD2 identical over 10 bases. The CDR3 is made up of 15 amino acids. The germline V gene encodes CDR1 LGHNA and CDR2 YSLEER. Trimming cost V 5 bases and J 1 base; bases outside gene matches: 3.

The chain recombines TRBV19 with TRBJ2-1; D remains ambiguous. The germline V gene encodes CDR1 LNHDA and CDR2 SQIVND (reference sequence). V lost 3 bases to trimming and J lost 2 bases, with 20 bases between them. This CDR3 has 18 residues. The CDR3 nucleotides are TGTGCCAGTAGTATTTCTTCGGGTGGTAAGTCCCCCTACAATGAGCAGTTCTTC. It encodes CASSISSGGKSPYNEQFF.

J is TRBJ2-2 and V is TRBV3-1 (or the pseudogene TRBV3-2); D is perhaps TRBD2 (6 bases). The germline CDR1 and CDR2 sequences are LGHDT and YNNKEL (reference sequence). The CDR3 covers 15 residues. Trimming took 0 bases from V and 6 from J, leaving 11 bases between them. The CDR3 DNA sequence: TGTGCCAGCAGCCAAGAGTACGGGAGTCCCGGGGAGCTGTTTTTT. Translating gives CASSQEYGSPGELFF.

The chain carries TRBV7-2 and TRBJ2-1, with TRBD2 matching over 8 bases. This CDR3 is 17 amino acids long. V was pared by 4 bases and J by 0 bases, with 8 bases of the junction left unmatched. Looked up from germline, CDR1 is SGHTA and CDR2 is FQGNSA. The CDR3 protein is CASSSHRGGSSYNEQFF. The DNA of the CDR3 is TGTGCCAGCAGCTCACACCGGGGGGGCAGCTCCTACAATGAGCAGTTCTTC.

The rearrangement uses TRBV5-1 and TRBJ2-2; 7 bases align to TRBD2. With V trimmed by 1 base and J by 0 bases, 9 bases remained unmatched. Germline lookup yields CDR1 SGHRS and CDR2 YFSETQ. The length of the CDR3 is 18 residues. The CDR3 DNA follows: TGCGCCAGCAGCTTGTTCGAGAGCGGGGCAGCGAACACCGGGGAGCTGTTTTTT. Translated, it gives CASSLFESGAANTGELFF.

The chain uses TRBV4-3 and TRBJ2-7; 9 bases are shared with TRBD2. The CDR3 consists of 20 residues. V was clipped by 0 bases and J by 6 bases; unmatched bases: 21. Looked up from germline, CDR1 is LGHNA and CDR2 is YSLEER. Here the CDR3 DNA reads TGCGCCAGCAGCCAAGATTCGACAGGGCATAGAATAGCGGGAGTGGTCGAGCAGTACTTC. The encoded protein is CASSQDSTGHRIAGVVEQYF.

The rearrangement uses TRBV7-9 and TRBJ2-5, with D possibly being TRBD2 (7 bases). The CDR3 extends over 14 amino acids. CDR1 is SEHNR, CDR2 FQNEAQ, per germline (reference sequence). V lost 7 bases and J 5 bases, leaving 17 bases between the germline ends. This CDR3 reads CASMTSGGRETQYF. CDR3 DNA: TGTGCCAGCATGACCTCGGGGGGCAGGGAGACCCAGTACTTC.

The V gene is TRBV6-1, the J gene TRBJ2-3, with D possibly being TRBD2 (5 bases). V dropped 0 bases and J dropped 4 bases, with 14 bases sitting between them. The CDR3 sequence is 16 residues long. Germline CDR1 reads MNHNS; CDR2 reads SASEGT. CDR3 sequence: CASSEAHSSSADTQYF. The CDR3 DNA reads TGTGCCAGCAGTGAAGCGCATTCTAGTAGCGCAGATACGCAGTATTTT.

The chain employs TRBV15 and TRBJ1-2; D remains unclear. Germline V gene sequence: CDR1 LNHNV, CDR2 YYDKDF (reference sequence). There are 16 residues in the CDR3. V was shortened by 0 bases and J by 4 bases, with 15 bases between the two germline ends. This CDR3 reads CATSRDGPGQTYGYTF. CDR3 nucleotides: TGTGCCACCAGCAGAGATGGGCCCGGCCAGACCTATGGCTACACCTTC. Full variable domain (rest looked up from reference TRBV15 and TRBJ1-2): DAMVIQNPRYQVTQFGKPVTLSCSQTLNHNVMYWYQQKSSQAPKLLFHYYDKDFNNEADTPDNFQSRRPNTSFCFLDIRSPGLGDTAMYLCATSRDGPGQTYGYTFGSGTRLTVV.

The DNA of the CDR3 is TGTGCCAGTAGTATAGATACTCACCCCGACAGTGGAGCTTTCTTT. As protein: CASSIDTHPDSGAFF. The J gene is TRBJ1-1, the V gene TRBV19; weak D call: TRBD1 (5 bases). CDR1 and CDR2 from the germline V gene are LNHDA and SQIVND (reference sequence). CDR3 length: 15 amino acids. The germline V and J ends were trimmed by 0 bases and 10 bases, with 18 bases remaining between them.

The chain carries TRBV7-9 and TRBJ2-2; D ambiguous. Germline V gene data show CDR1 as SEHNR and CDR2 as FQNEAQ (reference sequence). V lost 7 bases and J lost 5, with 8 bases in between. The CDR3 is made up of 12 amino acids. The CDR3: CASTVGTGELFF. CDR3 sequence (DNA): TGTGCCAGCACCGTCGGGACCGGGGAGCTGTTTTTT.